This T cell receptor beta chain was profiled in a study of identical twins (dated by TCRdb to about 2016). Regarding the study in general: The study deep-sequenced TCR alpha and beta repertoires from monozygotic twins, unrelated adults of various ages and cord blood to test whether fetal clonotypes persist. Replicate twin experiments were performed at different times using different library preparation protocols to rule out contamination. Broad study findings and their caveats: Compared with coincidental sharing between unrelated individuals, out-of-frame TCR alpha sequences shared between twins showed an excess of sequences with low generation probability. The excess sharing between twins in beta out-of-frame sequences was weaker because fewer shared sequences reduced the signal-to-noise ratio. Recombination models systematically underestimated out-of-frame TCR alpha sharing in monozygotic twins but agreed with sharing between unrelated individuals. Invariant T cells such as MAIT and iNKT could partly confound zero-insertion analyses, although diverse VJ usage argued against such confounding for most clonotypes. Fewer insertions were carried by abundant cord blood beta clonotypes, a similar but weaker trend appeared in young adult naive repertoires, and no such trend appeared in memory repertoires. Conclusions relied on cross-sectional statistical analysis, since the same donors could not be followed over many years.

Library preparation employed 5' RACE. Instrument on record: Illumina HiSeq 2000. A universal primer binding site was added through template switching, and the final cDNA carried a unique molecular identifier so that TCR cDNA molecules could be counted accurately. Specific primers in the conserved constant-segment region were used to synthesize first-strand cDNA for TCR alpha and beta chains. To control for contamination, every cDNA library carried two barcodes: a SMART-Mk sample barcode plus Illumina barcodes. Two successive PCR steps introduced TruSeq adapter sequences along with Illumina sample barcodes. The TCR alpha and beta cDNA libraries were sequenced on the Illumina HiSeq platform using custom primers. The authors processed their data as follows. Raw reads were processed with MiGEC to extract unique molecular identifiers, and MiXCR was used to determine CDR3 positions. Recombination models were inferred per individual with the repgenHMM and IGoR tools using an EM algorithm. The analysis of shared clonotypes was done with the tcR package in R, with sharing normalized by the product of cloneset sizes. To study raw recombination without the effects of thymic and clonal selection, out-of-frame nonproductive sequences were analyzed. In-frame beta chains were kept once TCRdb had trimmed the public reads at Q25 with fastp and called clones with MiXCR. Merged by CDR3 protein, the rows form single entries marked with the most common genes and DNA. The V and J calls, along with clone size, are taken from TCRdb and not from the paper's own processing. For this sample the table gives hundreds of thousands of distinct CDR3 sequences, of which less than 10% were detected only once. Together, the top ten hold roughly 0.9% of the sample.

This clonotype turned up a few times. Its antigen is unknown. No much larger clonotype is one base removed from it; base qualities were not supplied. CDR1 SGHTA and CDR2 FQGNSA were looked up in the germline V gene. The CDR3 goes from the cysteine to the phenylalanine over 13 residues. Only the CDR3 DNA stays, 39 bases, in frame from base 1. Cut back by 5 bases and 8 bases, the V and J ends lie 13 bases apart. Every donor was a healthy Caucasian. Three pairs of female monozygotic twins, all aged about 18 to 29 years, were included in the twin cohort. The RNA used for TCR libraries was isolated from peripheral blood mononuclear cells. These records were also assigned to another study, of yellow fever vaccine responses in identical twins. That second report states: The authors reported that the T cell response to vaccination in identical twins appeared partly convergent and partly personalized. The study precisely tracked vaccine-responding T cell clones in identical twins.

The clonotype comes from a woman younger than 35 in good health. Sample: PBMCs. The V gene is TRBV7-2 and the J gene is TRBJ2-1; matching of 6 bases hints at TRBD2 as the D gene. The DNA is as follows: TGTGCCAGCAGCAGGGACTTGTTTGATGAGCAGTTCTTC. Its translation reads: CASSRDLFDEQFF.